The rows below give T cell receptor beta chains drawn from one sample of a study of blood T cells in healthy people across ages. TCRdb re-derived calls from the 5' RACE reads in MiXCR, one entry per CDR3 protein. The table has hundreds of thousands of distinct CDR3 sequences, 49% seen once. Sequencing was carried out using blood. These receptors came from a woman aged 55 to 70 in good health. Both conserved end residues are trimmed from each CDR3. The D gene is left open where the match is weak.

d_call v_call cdr3_aa
. TRBV27 ASKRDGSAYEQY
TRBD2 TRBV7-9 ASRAGTSVHEQY
. TRBV3-1 ASSHGGTRY
TRBD1 TRBV18 ASSPGQAFSTDTQY
TRBD2 TRBV12-3/TRBV12-4 ASKRAGAPYEQY
. TRBV12-3/TRBV12-4 ASGIFAEAF
TRBD1 TRBV5-8 ASRRDRGWHEQF
TRBD1 TRBV7-9 ASSKGTGGHMNTEAF
TRBD2 TRBV24-1 ATSDSRTSGRNEQY
. TRBV10-3 AISEWIYNEQF
. TRBV18 ASSPGRGDRHNEQF
. TRBV9 ASSVRASGTDTQY
. TRBV7-2 ASSLAVGVEY
. TRBV20-1 SARDRASVLTYEQY
TRBD1 TRBV4-2 ASSQAGQGALDGYT
. TRBV7-2 ASSSKQGGGTDTQY
. TRBV7-2 ASTPQMTSDTQY
TRBD2 TRBV28 ASRAGTKYNEQF
. TRBV6-1 ASSEGRMGGNIQY
TRBD1 TRBV2 ASSNRTGSYGYT
TRBD2 TRBV20-1 SAGGDANTDTQY
. TRBV20-1 SARGRSEGELF
TRBD2 TRBV28 ASKPSGRAASYNEQY
. TRBV6-2/TRBV6-3 ASSYSSVDASATEAF
. TRBV6-6 ASNAQTINYEQY
TRBD2 TRBV12-5 ASSGGAQSSYNEQF